This passage covers 22 T cell receptor beta chains from one sample sequenced in a study of blood T cell repertoires in COVID-19. The data were produced by immunoSEQ multiplex PCR, yet TCRdb's version contains in-frame clones alone and is incomplete. The sample lists around 190,000 clones, roughly nine tenths occurring once. The source material was peripheral blood. These receptors came from a man in his sixties or seventies with active or convalescent COVID-19.

This chain links TRBV29-1 with TRBJ2-1, with 12 bases identical to TRBD2. The CDR3 extends over 15 amino acids. Trimming cost V 5 bases and J 2 bases; bases outside gene matches: 4. Germline lookup yields CDR1 SQVTM and CDR2 ANQGSEA. CDR3 sequence (DNA): TGCAGCGTTCTAGCGGGAGGGCCGACCTACAATGAGCAGTTCTTC. This codes for CSVLAGGPTYNEQFF.

This chain connects TRBV19 to TRBJ2-2; D gene unclear. CDR1 and CDR2 from the germline V gene are LNHDA and SQIVND (reference sequence). The CDR3 extends over 15 amino acids. V was cut by 7 bases and J by 0 bases, with 12 bases left in between. CDR3 sequence (DNA): TGTGCCAGTATAAATGGGCGAGCGAACACCGGGGAGCTGTTTTTT. Translated: CASINGRANTGELFF. The full variable domain, completed using reference TRBV19 and TRBJ2-2, is DGGITQSPKYLFRKEGQNVTLSCEQNLNHDAMYWYRQDPGQGLRLIYYSQIVNDFQKGDIAEGYSVSREKKESFPLTVTSAQKNPTAFYLCASINGRANTGELFFGEGSRLTVL.

The chain combines TRBV6-5 with TRBJ1-2; D might be TRBD1 (5 bases). This CDR3 spans 15 amino acids. The germline V gene encodes CDR1 MNHEY and CDR2 SVGAGI. Trimming took off 5 bases at V and 4 bases at J, with 17 bases between the two ends. The CDR3 DNA sequence: TGTGCCAGCAGTCCCGCCGGGACGGGAGGCTATGGCTACACCTTC. This encodes CASSPAGTGGYGYTF.

In its sample, this clone was seen a few times. V and J are TRBV9 and TRBJ2-7, with D possibly being TRBD2 (6 bases). This CDR3 spans 15 amino acids. Germline lookup yields CDR1 SGDLS and CDR2 YYNGEE. Trimming removed 0 bases at V and 5 bases at J, with 15 bases between. CDR3 DNA: TGTGCCAGCAGCGTAGCAGGAGGGTCCCCTCACGAGCAGTACTTC. It is translated as CASSVAGGSPHEQYF.

As for this clone: The junction and the germline gene differ at one end; a read error may be behind it. This chain links TRBV2 with TRBJ1-2; D may be TRBD1 (5 bases). The germline V gene encodes CDR1 SNHLY and CDR2 FYNNEI. This CDR3 spans 14 amino acids. CDR3 protein: CASREGQGNYGYTF. The DNA of the CDR3 is TGTGCCAGCAGGGAAGGTCAGGGAAACTATGGCTACACCTTC.

The chain uses TRBV11-3 and TRBJ2-7; 7 bases are a match to TRBD1. CDR1 SGHNT and CDR2 YENEEA come from the germline V gene. After removal of 1 base from V and 2 bases from J, the junction contained 2 bases not matched to a gene. The CDR3 runs 14 residues. The CDR3 region is CASSLGTGAYEQYF. Here the CDR3 DNA reads TGTGCCAGCAGCTTAGGGACAGGAGCCTACGAGCAGTACTTC.

The chain is built from TRBV5-1 and TRBJ1-2, with 8 bases aligning to TRBD1. V lost 0 bases to trimming and J lost 6 bases; unmatched junction nucleotides: 4. Germline CDR1 reads SGHRS; CDR2 reads YFSETQ. The CDR3 totals 14 residues. CDR3 loop: CASSLGQGANGYTF. The CDR3 region has the DNA TGCGCCAGCAGCTTGGGTCAGGGGGCGAATGGCTACACCTTC.

The chain carries TRBV10-1 and TRBJ1-4; D unclear. V dropped 4 bases and J dropped 4 bases, with 13 bases sitting between them. The CDR3 sequence is 15 residues long. Germline CDR1 WNHNN, CDR2 SYGVQD (reference sequence). This chain's CDR3 is CASSGAPARNEKLFF. In DNA form, the CDR3 reads TGCGCCAGCAGTGGGGCCCCGGCCCGTAATGAAAAACTGTTTTTT.

The rearrangement joins TRBV7-9 to TRBJ1-1, with D uncertain. Germline values: CDR1 SEHNR, CDR2 FQNEAQ (reference sequence). V shed 1 base and J shed 0 bases, with 9 bases lying between them. This CDR3 region has 15 residues. CDR3 bases: TGTGCCAGCAGCTTAGGCTATAAATTGAACACTGAAGCTTTCTTT. It yields the protein CASSLGYKLNTEAFF.

The chain employs TRBV3-1 (or the pseudogene TRBV3-2) and TRBJ2-5; 11 positions match TRBD2. Germline V gene data show CDR1 as LGHDT and CDR2 as YNNKEL (reference sequence). The V segment lost 6 bases and the J segment 5 bases; nucleotides outside the gene matches: 8. This CDR3 has 15 residues. This CDR3 is CASSLRASGGETQYF. The CDR3 DNA is TGTGCCAGCAGTCTCAGGGCTAGCGGGGGGGAGACCCAGTACTTC.

This clone was found a few times. This rearrangement joins TRBV9 to TRBJ2-7, with D uncertain. Trimming cost V 3 bases and J 2 bases, with 9 bases left between them. This CDR3 has 13 residues. Germline-derived CDR1 and CDR2 are SGDLS and YYNGEE. The CDR3, as DNA: TGTGCCAGCAGCGGGTCTATTGCCTACGAGCAGTACTTC. Its translation: CASSGSIAYEQYF.

This clone was seen more than once but under ten times. This chain links TRBV4-3 with TRBJ1-5; 8 nucleotides line up with TRBD1. Germline CDR1 and CDR2: LGHNA and YSLEER. V lost 4 bases and J lost 5; bases outside the gene matches: 7. This CDR3 is built from 15 residues. CDR3 in DNA: TGCGCCAGCAGCCCGACGACAGGGGCTCATCAGCCCCAGCATTTT. Amino acids: CASSPTTGAHQPQHF.

The CDR3 sequence is CASSPPGGTTEAFF. CDR3 DNA sequence: TGTGCCAGCAGTCCACCGGGGGGTACCACTGAAGCTTTCTTT. The chain uses TRBV28 and TRBJ1-1; tentatively, D is TRBD1 (5 bases). Germline-derived CDR1 and CDR2 are MDHEN and SYDVKM. CDR3 length equals 14 residues. V gave up 5 bases and J gave up 4 bases, with 14 bases separating them.

J is TRBJ1-3 and V is TRBV5-4, with D unresolved. This CDR3 is 17 amino acids long. Between the trimmed V and J ends, which lost 2 bases and 0 bases, there was a span of 15 bases. Germline V gene sequence: CDR1 SGHNT, CDR2 YYREEE (reference sequence). CDR3 protein: CASSFAPRTFSGNTIYF. The CDR3 bases are TGTGCCAGCAGCTTTGCCCCCCGGACTTTCTCTGGAAACACCATATATTTT.

The chain combines TRBV5-1 with TRBJ1-1; the D is unclear. Germline CDR1 reads SGHRS; CDR2 reads YFSETQ. Trimming removed 10 bases from V and 1 base from J, with 14 bases in between. This CDR3 is 13 amino acids long. The CDR3 bases are TGCGCCGGCCGTACCTCCTGGAACACTGAAGCTTTCTTT. The encoded protein is CAGRTSWNTEAFF.

DNA of the CDR3: TGTGCCAGCAGTTTAACTAACACTCCCAATCAGCCCCAGCATTTT. As protein: CASSLTNTPNQPQHF. The J gene is TRBJ1-5, the V gene TRBV27; no definite D call. Trimming removed 2 bases at V and 3 bases at J, with 11 bases between. The CDR3 is made up of 15 amino acids. The germline CDR1 and CDR2 sequences are MNHEY and SMNVEV (reference sequence).

The rearrangement joins TRBV7-3 to TRBJ1-2; D gene unclear. The germline V and J ends were trimmed by 5 bases and 11 bases, with 18 bases remaining between them. CDR1 SGHTA and CDR2 FQGTGA come from the germline V gene. There are 13 residues in the CDR3. The DNA of the CDR3 is TGTGCCAGCAGCCCCACCCGAGGAGGGAGATACACCTTC. Translating it yields CASSPTRGGRYTF.

The chain is built from TRBV7-2 and TRBJ1-2, with TRBD1 as a possible D gene (5 bases). The CDR3 is 15 amino acids. Germline-derived CDR1 and CDR2 are SGHTA and FQGNSA. Trimming pared 6 bases from V and 4 bases from J, leaving 18 bases between. CDR3 sequence: CASRGQGTPLYGYTF. The CDR3 DNA follows: TGTGCCAGCAGGGGCCAGGGAACCCCCCTCTATGGCTACACCTTC.

The chain combines TRBV28 with TRBJ2-2; 16 nucleotides line up with TRBD2. The germline V gene has CDR1 MDHEN and CDR2 SYDVKM. This CDR3 has 20 amino acids. Trimming took 5 bases from V and 4 from J; bases not matched to a gene: 13. CDR3 in amino acids: CASSPPGQGLAGGPTGELFF. The CDR3 bases are TGTGCCAGCAGTCCCCCGGGACAGGGACTAGCGGGAGGGCCCACCGGGGAGCTGTTTTTT.

The genes are TRBV10-1 and TRBJ2-3; tentative D call: TRBD2 (7 bases). The CDR3 totals 16 residues. The V gene lost 3 bases and the J gene lost 1 base, with 14 bases spanning the gap. CDR1 WNHNN and CDR2 SYGVQD come from the germline V gene (reference sequence). The CDR3 DNA sequence: TGCGCCAGCAGTGAACCCAGCGGGACACGCACAGATACGCAGTATTTT. It yields the protein CASSEPSGTRTDTQYF.

This sequence joins TRBV28 and TRBJ2-3; TRBD2 agrees at 7 bases. This CDR3 spans 14 amino acids. After removal of 5 bases from V and 10 bases from J, the junction contained 12 bases not matched to a gene. Per germline, CDR1 MDHEN and CDR2 SYDVKM. The CDR3 loop reads CASSPSGEGGAQYF. The CDR3 DNA reads TGTGCCAGCAGTCCCAGTGGGGAGGGTGGTGCGCAGTATTTT.

The rearrangement uses TRBV29-1 and TRBJ2-3, with a tentative D call TRBD2 (6 bases). V was clipped by 7 bases and J by 0 bases, with 8 bases between them. The CDR3 has 12 residues. The germline CDR1 and CDR2 sequences are SQVTM and ANQGSEA. CDR3 region: CSAGTSTDTQYF. In DNA form, the CDR3 reads TGCAGCGCCGGGACTAGCACAGATACGCAGTATTTT.